Shown below are 2 T cell receptor beta chains from a single sample sequenced in a study of T cells in Graves' hyperthyroidism and ophthalmopathy. TCR beta CDR3 region amplification was performed from RNA transcripts. Carried out on the TCR CDR3, a first-round RT-PCR used the HTBI primer set. TCRdb ran MiXCR on the multiplex PCR reads and lists one entry per CDR3 protein. The table shows roughly 100,000 distinct CDR3 sequences, with about 45% occurring only once. Sequencing was performed on blood. These receptors originate from a man aged 35 to 55 with Graves' hyperthyroidism.

This clonotype appeared many times. This sequence joins TRBV9 and TRBJ2-7; no clear D gene. The CDR3 covers 14 residues. Germline CDR1 reads SGDLS; CDR2 reads YYNGEE. V was trimmed by 2 bases and J by 2 bases, leaving 11 bases between them. CDR3: CASSVSFGTYEQYF. CDR3 in DNA: TGTGCCAGCAGCGTTAGCTTTGGCACCTACGAGCAGTACTTC.

Many counts were recorded for this clonotype. The J gene is TRBJ1-5, the V gene TRBV4-2; the D is unclear. V dropped 6 bases and J dropped 1 base, with 13 bases sitting between them. In germline, CDR1 is LGHNA, CDR2 YNFKEQ. CDR3 length: 15 amino acids. CDR3 protein: CASSPSSGSNQPQHF. CDR3 sequence (DNA): TGTGCCAGCAGTCCCTCCTCCGGCAGCAATCAGCCCCAGCATTTT.